The sequence of this T cell receptor (beta chain) was determined in a study of beta chain features in type 1 diabetes. The V end was cut by 5 bases, the J end by 0 bases, with 15 bases between. The V gene's germline CDR1 is MRHNA and CDR2 SNTAGT. The CDR3 is 16 residues long. Every isolated RNA sample was fully reverse transcribed, so sequencing captured expressed TCRB transcripts. The repertoire was sequenced with immunoSEQ multiplex PCR; TCRdb's copy has only in-frame clones and lacks some. The table lists 300,000 to 400,000 clones, 11% of them singletons, with about 0.015% in the top ten. Findings and limits, study-wide: PCR could preferentially amplify shorter templates, alike in patients and controls. cDNA sequencing could over-represent cells with high TCR expression.

With regard to this clone: Its antigen is unidentified.

Sample: naive CD4+ T cells from blood. The clonotype comes from a woman in her thirties in good health. The chain employs TRBV6-4 and TRBJ2-3; D perhaps matches TRBD2 (5 bases). The CDR3 region is CASSPSGSESTDTQYF. The DNA for the CDR3 is TGTGCCAGCAGTCCCTCGGGTAGCGAAAGCACAGATACGCAGTATTTT.